This T cell receptor (beta chain) was observed in a study of shared clonotypes between healthy human individuals. An assay was performed, and its level was deep. The method was immunoSEQ multiplex PCR; TCRdb's version includes in-frame clones alone and lacks a portion of them. The profile shows approximately 710,000 clones, about nine tenths of them singletons. This CDR3 spans 14 amino acids. The germline CDR1 and CDR2 sequences are SGHVS and FQNEAQ. Between the trimmed V and J ends, which lost 2 bases and 4 bases, there was a span of 9 bases. CD8 memory comprised CD45RO+ plus CCR7-negative CD45RA+ TemRA cells.

V usage is TRBV7-8 and J usage is TRBJ1-3, with D possibly being TRBD1 (6 bases). The sequenced sample was memory CD8+ T cells from PBMCs. Subset noted: CD45RO+ cells pooled with CCR7-negative TemRA cells. This clonotype was sampled from a man between 18 and 35 years old in good health. Some clones in this sample may be carry-over from other donors' samples. This chain's CDR3 is CASSLTGSGNTIYF. The CDR3, as DNA: TGTGCCAGCAGCTTAACAGGGTCCGGAAACACCATATATTTT.